This TCR beta chain was sequenced for a study of control samples from healthy donors and cancer patients. Clones were sequenced by immunoSEQ multiplex PCR, and TCRdb holds only the in-frame ones, with some missing. The table records tens of thousands of clones, around 79% of them present only once. There are 15 residues in the CDR3. Germline-derived CDR1 and CDR2 are MNHEY and SVGAGI. The trim removed 5 bases at V and 7 bases at J, leaving 10 bases unmatched. The chain uses TRBV6-5 and TRBJ1-2; 10 nucleotides align to TRBD1. Material for sequencing was PBMCs. This sequence was found in a man aged 55 to 69 with head and neck cancer. Here the CDR3 DNA reads TGTGCCAGCAGTCTACCGGGACAGGGGCGTAGTGGCTACACCTTC. This gives the protein CASSLPGQGRSGYTF.